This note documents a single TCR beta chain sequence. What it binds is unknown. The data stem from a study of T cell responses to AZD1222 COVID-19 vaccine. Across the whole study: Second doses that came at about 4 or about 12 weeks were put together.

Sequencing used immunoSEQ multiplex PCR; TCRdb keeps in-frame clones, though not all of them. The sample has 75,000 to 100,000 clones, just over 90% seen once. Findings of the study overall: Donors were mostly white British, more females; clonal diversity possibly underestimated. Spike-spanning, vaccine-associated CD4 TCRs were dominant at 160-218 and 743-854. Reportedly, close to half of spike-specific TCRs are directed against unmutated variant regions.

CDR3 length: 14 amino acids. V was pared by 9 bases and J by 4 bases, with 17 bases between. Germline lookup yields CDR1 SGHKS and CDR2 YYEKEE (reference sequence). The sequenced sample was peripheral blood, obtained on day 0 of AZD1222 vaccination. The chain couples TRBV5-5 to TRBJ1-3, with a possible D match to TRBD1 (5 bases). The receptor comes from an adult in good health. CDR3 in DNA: TGTGCCACTGCGACCGGGACTAGCGGAAACACCATATATTTT. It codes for CATATGTSGNTIYF.